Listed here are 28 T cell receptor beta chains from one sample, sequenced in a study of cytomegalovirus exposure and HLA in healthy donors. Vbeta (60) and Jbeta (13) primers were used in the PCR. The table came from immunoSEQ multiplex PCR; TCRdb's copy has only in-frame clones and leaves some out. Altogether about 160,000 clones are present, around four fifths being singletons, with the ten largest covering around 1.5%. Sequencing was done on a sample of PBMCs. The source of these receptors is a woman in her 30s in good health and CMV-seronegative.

The CDR3 region is CASSSARGTGQTDTQYF. CDR3 coding DNA: TGTGCCAGCAGCTCCGCAAGGGGAACAGGGCAGACAGATACGCAGTATTTT. This rearrangement joins TRBV11-2 to TRBJ2-3; D may be TRBD1 (6 bases). The CDR3 extends over 17 amino acids. CDR1 SGHAT and CDR2 FQNNGV come from the germline V gene. Between the trimmed V and J ends, which lost 4 bases and 3 bases, there was a span of 20 bases.

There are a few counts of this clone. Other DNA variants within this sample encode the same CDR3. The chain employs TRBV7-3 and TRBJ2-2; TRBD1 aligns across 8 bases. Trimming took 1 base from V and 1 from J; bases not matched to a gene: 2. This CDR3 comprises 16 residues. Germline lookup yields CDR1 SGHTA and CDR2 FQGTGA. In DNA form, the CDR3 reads TGTGCCAGCAGCTTAAGGGGGACAGGGAACACCGGGGAGCTGTTTTTT. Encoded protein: CASSLRGTGNTGELFF.

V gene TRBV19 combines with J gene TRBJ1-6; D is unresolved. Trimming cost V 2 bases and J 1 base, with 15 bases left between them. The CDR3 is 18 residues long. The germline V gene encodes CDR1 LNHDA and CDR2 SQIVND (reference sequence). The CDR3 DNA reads TGTGCCAGTAGTATAAGTTTTGACTCGGGATCCTATAATTCACCCCTCCACTTT. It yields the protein CASSISFDSGSYNSPLHF.

The CDR3 nucleotides are TGTGCCAGCAGCTTAGGGGGGGTAGGGAACTATGGCTACACCTTC. It yields the protein CASSLGGVGNYGYTF. V is TRBV4-2 and J is TRBJ1-2; D is possibly TRBD1 (6 bases). Germline CDR1 reads LGHNA; CDR2 reads YNFKEQ. V was pared by 5 bases and J by 2 bases, with 15 bases between. The CDR3 is 15 residues long.

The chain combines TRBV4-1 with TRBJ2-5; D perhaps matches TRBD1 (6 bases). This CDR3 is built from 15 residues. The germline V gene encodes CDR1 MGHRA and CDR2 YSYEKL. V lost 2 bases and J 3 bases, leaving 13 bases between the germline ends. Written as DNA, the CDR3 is TGCGCCAGCAGCCAAACCGGGACACCTGAAGAGACCCAGTACTTC. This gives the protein CASSQTGTPEETQYF.

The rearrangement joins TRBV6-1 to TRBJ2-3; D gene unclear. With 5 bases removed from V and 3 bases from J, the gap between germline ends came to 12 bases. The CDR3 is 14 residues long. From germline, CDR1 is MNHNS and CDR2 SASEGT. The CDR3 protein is CASSFTYPTDTQYF. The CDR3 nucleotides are TGTGCCAGCAGTTTTACCTATCCGACAGATACGCAGTATTTT.

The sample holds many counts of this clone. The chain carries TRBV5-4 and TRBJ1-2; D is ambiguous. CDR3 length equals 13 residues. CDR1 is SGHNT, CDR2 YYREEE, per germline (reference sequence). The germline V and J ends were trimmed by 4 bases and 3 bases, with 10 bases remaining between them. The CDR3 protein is CASSLTRDYGYTF. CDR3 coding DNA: TGTGCCAGCAGCCTTACGCGGGACTATGGCTACACCTTC.

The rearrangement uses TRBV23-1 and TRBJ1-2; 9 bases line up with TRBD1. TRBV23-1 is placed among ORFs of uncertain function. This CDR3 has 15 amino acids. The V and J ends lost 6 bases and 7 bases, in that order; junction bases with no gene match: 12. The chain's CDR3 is CASRRGTGKTSGYTF. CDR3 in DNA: TGCGCCAGCAGACGTGGGACAGGGAAGACCAGTGGCTACACCTTC.

CDR3 DNA sequence: TGTGCCAGCAGTTTAAGCCCAGGAAACACAGATACGCAGTATTTT. Translation gives CASSLSPGNTDTQYF. The chain joins TRBV27 to TRBJ2-3; no reliable D call. V dropped 2 bases and J dropped 2 bases, with 11 bases sitting between them. Germline CDR1 and CDR2: MNHEY and SMNVEV (reference sequence). The CDR3 has 15 residues.

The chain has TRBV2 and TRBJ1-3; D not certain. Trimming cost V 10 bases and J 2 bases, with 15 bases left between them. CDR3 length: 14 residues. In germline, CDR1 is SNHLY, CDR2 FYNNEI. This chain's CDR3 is CATGYSSPGNTIYF. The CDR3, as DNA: TGTGCCACCGGGTACTCCAGCCCTGGAAACACCATATATTTT.

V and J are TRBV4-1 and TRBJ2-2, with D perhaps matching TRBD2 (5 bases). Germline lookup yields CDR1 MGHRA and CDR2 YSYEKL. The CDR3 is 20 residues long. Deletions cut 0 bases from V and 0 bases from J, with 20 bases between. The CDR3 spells CASSQDWRQPALPNTGELFF. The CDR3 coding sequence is TGCGCCAGCAGCCAAGATTGGAGGCAACCAGCGTTACCGAACACCGGGGAGCTGTTTTTT.

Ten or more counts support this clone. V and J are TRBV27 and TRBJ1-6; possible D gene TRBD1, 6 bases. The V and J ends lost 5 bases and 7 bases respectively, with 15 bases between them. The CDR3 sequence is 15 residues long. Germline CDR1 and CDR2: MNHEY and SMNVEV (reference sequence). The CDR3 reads CASSTRDKANSPLHF. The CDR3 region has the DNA TGTGCCAGCAGTACCCGGGACAAGGCCAATTCACCCCTCCACTTT.

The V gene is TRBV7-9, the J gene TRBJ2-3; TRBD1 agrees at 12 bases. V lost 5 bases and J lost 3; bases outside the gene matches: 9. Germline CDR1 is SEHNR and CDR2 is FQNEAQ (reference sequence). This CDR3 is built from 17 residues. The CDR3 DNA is TGTGCCAGCAGCCCGGGGACAGGGGGCATGAAGACAGATACGCAGTATTTT. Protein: CASSPGTGGMKTDTQYF.

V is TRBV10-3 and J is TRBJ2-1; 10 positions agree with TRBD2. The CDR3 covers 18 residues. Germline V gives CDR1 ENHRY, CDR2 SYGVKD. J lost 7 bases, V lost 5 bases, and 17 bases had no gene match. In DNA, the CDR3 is TGTGCCATCAGTCTTTCACTAGCGGGGAACGTGGCAGGGAATGAGCAGTTCTTC. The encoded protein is CAISLSLAGNVAGNEQFF.

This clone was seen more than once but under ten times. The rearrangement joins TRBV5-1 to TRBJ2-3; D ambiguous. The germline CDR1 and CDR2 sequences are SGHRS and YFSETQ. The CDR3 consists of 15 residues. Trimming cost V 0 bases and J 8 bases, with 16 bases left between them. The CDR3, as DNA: TGCGCCAGCAGCTTGGTGGAGCTAGACGGTGGTACGCAGTATTTT. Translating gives CASSLVELDGGTQYF.

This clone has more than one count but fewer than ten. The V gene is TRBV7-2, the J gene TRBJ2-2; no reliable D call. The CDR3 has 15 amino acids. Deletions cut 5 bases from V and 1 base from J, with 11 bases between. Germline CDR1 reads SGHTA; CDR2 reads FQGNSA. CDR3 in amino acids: CASSSSPGNTGELFF. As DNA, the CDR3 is TGTGCCAGCAGCAGCTCGCCAGGGAACACCGGGGAGCTGTTTTTT.

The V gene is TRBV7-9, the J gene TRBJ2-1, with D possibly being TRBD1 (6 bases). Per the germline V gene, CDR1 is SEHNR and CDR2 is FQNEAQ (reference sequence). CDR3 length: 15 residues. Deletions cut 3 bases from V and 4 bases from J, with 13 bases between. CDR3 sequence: CASSLGTPLYNEQFF. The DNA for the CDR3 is TGTGCCAGCAGCTTGGGGACACCACTGTACAATGAGCAGTTCTTC.

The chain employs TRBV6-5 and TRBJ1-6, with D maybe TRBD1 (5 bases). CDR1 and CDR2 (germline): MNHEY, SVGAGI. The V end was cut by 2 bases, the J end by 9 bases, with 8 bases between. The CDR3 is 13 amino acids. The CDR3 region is CASSYGGGSPLHF. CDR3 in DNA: TGTGCCAGCAGTTACGGGGGGGGTTCACCCCTCCACTTT.

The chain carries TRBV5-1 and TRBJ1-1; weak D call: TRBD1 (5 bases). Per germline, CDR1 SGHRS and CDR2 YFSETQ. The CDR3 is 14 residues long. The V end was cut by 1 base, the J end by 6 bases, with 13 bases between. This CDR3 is CASSLRVEGPEAFF. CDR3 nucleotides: TGCGCCAGCAGCTTGCGGGTGGAGGGGCCTGAAGCTTTCTTT.

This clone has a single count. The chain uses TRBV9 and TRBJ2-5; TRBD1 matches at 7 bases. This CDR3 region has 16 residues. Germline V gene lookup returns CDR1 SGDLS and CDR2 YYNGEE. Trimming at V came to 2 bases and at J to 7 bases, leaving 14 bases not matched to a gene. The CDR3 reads CASSVATGKSGGTQYF. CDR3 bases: TGTGCCAGCAGCGTGGCGACAGGGAAGAGTGGTGGGACCCAGTACTTC.

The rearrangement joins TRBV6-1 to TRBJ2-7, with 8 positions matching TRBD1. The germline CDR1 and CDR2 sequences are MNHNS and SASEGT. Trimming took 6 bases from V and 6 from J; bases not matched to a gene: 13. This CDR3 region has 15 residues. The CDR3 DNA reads TGTGCCAGCAGCGATCACCGACAGGGGCTGGTCGAGCAGTACTTC. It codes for CASSDHRQGLVEQYF.

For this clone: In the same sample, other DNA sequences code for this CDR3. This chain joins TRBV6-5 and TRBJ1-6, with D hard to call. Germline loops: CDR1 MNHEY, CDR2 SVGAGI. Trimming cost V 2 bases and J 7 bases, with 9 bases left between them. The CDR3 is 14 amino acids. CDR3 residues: CASSYARGNSPLHF. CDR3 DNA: TGTGCCAGCAGTTACGCGCGAGGCAATTCACCCCTCCACTTT.

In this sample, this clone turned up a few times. CDR3 coding DNA: TGCAGCGTTGGAACCGGGACAGGGAGAGGAAAACTGTTTTTT. Protein product: CSVGTGTGRGKLFF. This chain uses TRBV29-1 with TRBJ1-4; 9 nucleotides line up with TRBD1. The germline CDR1 and CDR2 sequences are SQVTM and ANQGSEA. The CDR3 consists of 14 residues. V lost 4 bases, J lost 10 bases, and 10 bases stayed unmatched.

CDR3 DNA sequence: TGTGCCTGGAGTGTAGACCCGGGGACCCAGTACTTC. Protein: CAWSVDPGTQYF. The chain carries TRBV30 and TRBJ2-5; D gene uncertain. V was clipped by 0 bases and J by 7 bases, with 9 bases between them. CDR1 and CDR2 (germline): GTSNPN, SVGIG (reference sequence). This CDR3 has 12 residues.

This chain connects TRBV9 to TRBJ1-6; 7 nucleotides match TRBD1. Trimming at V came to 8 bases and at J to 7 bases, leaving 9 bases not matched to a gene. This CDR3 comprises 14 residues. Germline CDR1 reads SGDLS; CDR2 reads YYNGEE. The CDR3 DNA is TGTGCCAGGGAACTGAGAGGGGGCAATTCACCCCTCCACTTT. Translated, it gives CARELRGGNSPLHF.

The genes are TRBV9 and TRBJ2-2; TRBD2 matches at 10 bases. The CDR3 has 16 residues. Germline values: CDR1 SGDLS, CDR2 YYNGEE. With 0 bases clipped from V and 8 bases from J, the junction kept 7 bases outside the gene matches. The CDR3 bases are TGTGCCAGCAGCGTAGTAAGCGGGGGGGCCCCTGGGGAGCTGTTTTTT. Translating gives CASSVVSGGAPGELFF.

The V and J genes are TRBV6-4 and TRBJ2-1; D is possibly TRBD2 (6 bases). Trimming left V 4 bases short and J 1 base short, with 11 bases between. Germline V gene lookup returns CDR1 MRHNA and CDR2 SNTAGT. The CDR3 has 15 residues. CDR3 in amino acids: CASSVELASYNEQFF. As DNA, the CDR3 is TGTGCCAGCAGTGTAGAACTAGCTTCCTACAATGAGCAGTTCTTC.

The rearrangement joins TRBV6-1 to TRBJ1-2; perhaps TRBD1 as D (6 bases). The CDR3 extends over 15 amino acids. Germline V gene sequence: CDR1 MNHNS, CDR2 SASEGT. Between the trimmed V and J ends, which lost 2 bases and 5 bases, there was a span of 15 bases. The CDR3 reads CASSEWGGRRYGYTF. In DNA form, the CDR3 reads TGTGCCAGCAGTGAATGGGGGGGGCGAAGGTATGGCTACACCTTC.